This T cell receptor beta chain was recorded in a study of blood T cell repertoires in COVID-19. Germline V CDR1 and CDR2: MNHNS, SASEGT. V was trimmed by 4 bases and J by 2 bases, leaving 20 bases between them. The CDR3 totals 18 residues. Sequencing used immunoSEQ multiplex PCR; TCRdb keeps in-frame clones, though not all of them. The sample holds 85,000 or so clones, 81% seen once. Sequenced material: peripheral blood. The origin of this receptor is an elderly man with acute or convalescent COVID-19. This chain connects TRBV6-1 to TRBJ2-2; TRBD2 is a possible D gene (5 bases). The CDR3 DNA sequence: TGTGCCAGCAGTGGTCCCACTAGGCCCCAGCGAAACACCGGGGAGCTGTTTTTT. As protein: CASSGPTRPQRNTGELFF.